This TCR beta chain was observed in a study of CD8 T cells in Susac syndrome. Reverse transcription used about 0.45 to 1 ug RNA and random hexamers. TCRdb ran MiXCR on the immunoSEQ multiplex PCR reads and lists one entry per CDR3 protein. The profile shows 150,000 to 190,000 distinct CDR3 sequences, 85% to 95% of them singletons. This clonotype was recorded only once. What was sequenced was CD4+ T cells from PBMCs. The sequence came from a human donor with Susac syndrome.

CDR3 protein: CASSHDTRTEAFF. CDR3 nucleotides: TGCGCCAGCAGCCACGACACAAGAACTGAAGCTTTCTTT. The rearrangement joins TRBV4-3 to TRBJ1-1; D uncertain. The V gene's germline CDR1 is LGHNA and CDR2 YSLEER. V was pared by 3 bases and J by 5 bases, with 10 bases between. The CDR3 spans 13 residues.